This entry describes one T cell receptor (beta chain). Between the trimmed V and J ends, which lost 5 bases and 2 bases, there was a span of 13 bases. CDR1 is GTSNPN and CDR2 is SVGIG in the germline V gene (reference sequence). The length of the CDR3 is 14 residues. This sample is part of a study of blood T cell repertoires in COVID-19. Study-wide context: Both acute and convalescent COVID-19 samples were obtained from the United States, Italy and Spain.

Sequenced by immunoSEQ multiplex PCR; TCRdb stores in-frame clones only, minus some. Of about 120,000 clones in the sample, approximately 86% were seen once. Source material: peripheral blood. This TCR was recovered from a human donor in a cohort sampled during active COVID-19. The genes are TRBV30 and TRBJ2-1; D possibly corresponds to TRBD2 (5 bases). The CDR3 region is CAWGNGVAYNEQFF. The DNA of the CDR3 is TGTGCCTGGGGCAACGGGGTGGCCTACAATGAGCAGTTCTTC.